Detailed here is one T cell receptor beta chain. The data were taken from a study of blood T cell repertoires in COVID-19. Study-wide context: Researchers got acute and convalescent COVID-19 samples from the United States, Italy and Spain. PBMCs, B-cell-depleted T cells, or T cells provided the cDNA or gDNA that made up the material.

CDR1 and CDR2 from the germline V gene are SGHTA and FQGNSA. The CDR3 covers 15 residues. Trimming stripped 2 bases from V and 4 bases from J, with 14 bases between. Per the study methods: Quantification of nucleated cells was approximated via reference gene primer amplification. Assay: immunoSEQ multiplex PCR; the TCRdb copy retains only in-frame clones and omits some. V and J calls and clone size are given by that table; D and trimming were obtained from the DNA. The sample yields approximately 53,000 clones, approximately 85% seen once. The receptor comes from an older woman with acute or convalescent COVID-19. The rearrangement uses TRBV7-2 and TRBJ1-1; D might be TRBD1 (5 bases). The material sequenced was peripheral blood. Here the CDR3 reads CASSLRQGGGTEAFF. The DNA of the CDR3 is TGTGCCAGCAGCTTACGCCAGGGCGGGGGCACTGAAGCTTTCTTT.